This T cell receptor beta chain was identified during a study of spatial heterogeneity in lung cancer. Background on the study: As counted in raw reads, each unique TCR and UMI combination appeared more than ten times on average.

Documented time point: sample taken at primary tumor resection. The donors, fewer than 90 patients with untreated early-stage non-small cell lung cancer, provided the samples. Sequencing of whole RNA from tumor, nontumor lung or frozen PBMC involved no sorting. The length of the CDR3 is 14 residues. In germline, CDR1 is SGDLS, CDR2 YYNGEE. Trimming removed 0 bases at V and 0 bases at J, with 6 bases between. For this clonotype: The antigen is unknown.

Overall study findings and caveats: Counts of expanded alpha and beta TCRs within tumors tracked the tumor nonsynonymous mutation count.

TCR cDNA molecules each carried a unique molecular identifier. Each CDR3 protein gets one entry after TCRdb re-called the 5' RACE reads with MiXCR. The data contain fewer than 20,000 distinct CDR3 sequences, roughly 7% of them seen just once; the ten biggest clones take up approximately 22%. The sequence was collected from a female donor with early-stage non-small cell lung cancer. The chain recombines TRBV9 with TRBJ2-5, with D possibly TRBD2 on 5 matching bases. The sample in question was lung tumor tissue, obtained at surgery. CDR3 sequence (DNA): TGTGCCAGCAGCGTAGCTAGCAACCAAGAGACCCAGTACTTC. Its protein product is CASSVASNQETQYF.